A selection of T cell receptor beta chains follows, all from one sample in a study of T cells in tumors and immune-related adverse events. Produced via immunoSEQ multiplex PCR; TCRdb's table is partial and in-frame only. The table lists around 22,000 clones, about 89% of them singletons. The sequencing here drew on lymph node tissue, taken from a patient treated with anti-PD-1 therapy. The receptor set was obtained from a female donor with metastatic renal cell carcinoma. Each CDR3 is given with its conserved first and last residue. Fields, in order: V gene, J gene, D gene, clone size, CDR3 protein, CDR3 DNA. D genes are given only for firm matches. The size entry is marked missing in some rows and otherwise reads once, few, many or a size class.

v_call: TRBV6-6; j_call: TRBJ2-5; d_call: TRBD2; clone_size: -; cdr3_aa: CASSYQSGGETQYF; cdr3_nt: TGTGCCAGCAGCTACCAAAGCGGGGGGGAGACCCAGTACTTC
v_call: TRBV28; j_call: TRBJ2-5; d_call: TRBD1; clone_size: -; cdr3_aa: CASSTRQGRAETQYF; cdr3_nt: TGTGCCAGCAGTACCCGACAGGGGAGAGCGGAGACCCAGTACTTC
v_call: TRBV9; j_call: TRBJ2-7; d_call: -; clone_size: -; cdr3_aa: CASSVAPVGEQYF; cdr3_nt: TGTGCCAGCAGCGTAGCCCCCGTTGGCGAGCAGTACTTC
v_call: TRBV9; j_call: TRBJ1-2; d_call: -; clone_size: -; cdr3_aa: CASSTTSYGYTF; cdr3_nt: TGTGCCAGCAGCACGACTAGCTATGGCTACACCTTC
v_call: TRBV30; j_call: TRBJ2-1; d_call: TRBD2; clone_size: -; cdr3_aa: CAWNTGTSGGEQFF; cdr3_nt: TGTGCCTGGAACACAGGGACTAGCGGGGGGGAGCAGTTCTTC
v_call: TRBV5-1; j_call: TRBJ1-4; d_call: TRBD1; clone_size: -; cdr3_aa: CASSRDRIEKLFF; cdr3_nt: TGCGCCAGCAGCCGGGACAGAATAGAAAAACTGTTTTTT
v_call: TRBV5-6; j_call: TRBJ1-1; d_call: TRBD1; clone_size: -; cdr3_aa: CASSLTGTGHKAFF; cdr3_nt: TGTGCCAGCAGCTTAACCGGGACAGGGCATAAAGCTTTCTTT
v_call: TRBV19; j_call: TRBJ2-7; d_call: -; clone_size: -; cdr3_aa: CASSPSGARPYEQYF; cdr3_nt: TGTGCCAGTAGTCCCTCGGGTGCACGGCCCTACGAGCAGTACTTC
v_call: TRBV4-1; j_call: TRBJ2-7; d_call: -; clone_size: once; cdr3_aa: CASSQAHEQYF; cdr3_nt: TGCGCCAGCAGCCAAGCCCACGAGCAGTACTTC
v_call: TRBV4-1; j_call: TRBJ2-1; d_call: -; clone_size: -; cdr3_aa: CASSQGSAVGNEQFF; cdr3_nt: TGCGCCAGCAGCCAAGGTTCCGCGGTAGGCAATGAGCAGTTCTTC
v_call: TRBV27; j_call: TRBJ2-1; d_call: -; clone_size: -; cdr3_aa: CASSWVGRAHEQFF; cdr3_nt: TGTGCCAGCAGTTGGGTCGGCCGGGCCCATGAGCAGTTCTTC
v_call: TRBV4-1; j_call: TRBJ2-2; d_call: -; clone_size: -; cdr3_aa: CASSQDSGNTGELFF; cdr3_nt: TGCGCCAGCAGCCAAGATAGCGGGAACACCGGGGAGCTGTTTTTT
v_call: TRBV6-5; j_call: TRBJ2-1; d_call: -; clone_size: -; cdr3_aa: CASSNHNEQFF; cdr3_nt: TGTGCCAGCAGTAACCACAATGAGCAGTTCTTC
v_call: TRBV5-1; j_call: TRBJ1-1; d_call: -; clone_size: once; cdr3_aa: CASSFGGVHTEAFF; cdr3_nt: TGCGCCAGCAGCTTCGGGGGGGTACACACTGAAGCTTTCTTT
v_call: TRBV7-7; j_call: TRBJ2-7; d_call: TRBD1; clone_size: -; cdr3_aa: CASSPRTGREQYF; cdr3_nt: TGTGCCAGCAGCCCTAGGACAGGGCGGGAGCAGTACTTC